This T cell receptor (beta chain) was profiled in a study of graft-versus-host responses after intestinal transplantation. The responders that had proliferated, CFSE-low CD3+CD4+ and CD3+CD8+ cells, were sorted after the reaction. Produced via immunoSEQ multiplex PCR; TCRdb's table is partial and in-frame only. The sample has 13,000 to 15,000 clones; about 36% are singletons. This CDR3 has 18 residues. Per germline, CDR1 LGHNA and CDR2 YSLEER. J was trimmed by 7 bases and V by 0 bases; bases with no gene match: 13. The starting material was alloreactive CD4+ T cells from a mixed lymphocyte reaction culture, obtained before intestinal transplant. Indicated subset: CFSE-low proliferating T cells sorted from approximately 6-day pre-transplant mixed lymphocyte reaction (GvH or HvG direction). The chain carries TRBV4-3 and TRBJ2-1; 9 positions match TRBD2. The clonotype comes from a human patient who received an intestinal transplant. The CDR3 sequence is CASSQDLGRGGLDNEQFF. CDR3 nucleotides: TGCGCCAGCAGCCAAGATCTGGGGCGGGGGGGCCTTGATAATGAGCAGTTCTTC.